This T cell receptor (beta chain) was recorded in a study of shared clonotypes between healthy human individuals. For this clone: Its matching antigen is unknown.

The germline gives CDR1 MDHEN, CDR2 SYDVKM. V lost 6 bases and J lost 1, with 11 bases in between. The CDR3 totals 14 residues. General study points: Large depth notwithstanding, sorted-subset sequencing proved incomplete by rarefaction. The sampled material consisted only of blood, and tissue repertoires are likely to differ.

The run depth of the assay was deep. Assay used: immunoSEQ multiplex PCR; TCRdb lists only in-frame clones, some missing. The table shows about 2.1 million clones, with approximately 94% occurring only once. Naivety among CD8 cells was defined by CD45RO negativity and positive CCR7 selection, thereby excluding terminally differentiated effector memory CD45RA+ cells. The donor population consisted of healthy HIV-negative adults with no recent acute infections or vaccinations. Sequences were obtained from naive CD8+ T cells from PBMCs. This sequence was found in a man in his late teens or twenties in good health. Some clones in this sample may be carry-over from other donors' samples. The chain links TRBV28 to TRBJ2-3; no reliable D call. The CDR3 loop is CASSEKDGTDTQYF. For the CDR3, the DNA is TGTGCCAGCAGCGAAAAGGACGGCACAGATACGCAGTATTTT.